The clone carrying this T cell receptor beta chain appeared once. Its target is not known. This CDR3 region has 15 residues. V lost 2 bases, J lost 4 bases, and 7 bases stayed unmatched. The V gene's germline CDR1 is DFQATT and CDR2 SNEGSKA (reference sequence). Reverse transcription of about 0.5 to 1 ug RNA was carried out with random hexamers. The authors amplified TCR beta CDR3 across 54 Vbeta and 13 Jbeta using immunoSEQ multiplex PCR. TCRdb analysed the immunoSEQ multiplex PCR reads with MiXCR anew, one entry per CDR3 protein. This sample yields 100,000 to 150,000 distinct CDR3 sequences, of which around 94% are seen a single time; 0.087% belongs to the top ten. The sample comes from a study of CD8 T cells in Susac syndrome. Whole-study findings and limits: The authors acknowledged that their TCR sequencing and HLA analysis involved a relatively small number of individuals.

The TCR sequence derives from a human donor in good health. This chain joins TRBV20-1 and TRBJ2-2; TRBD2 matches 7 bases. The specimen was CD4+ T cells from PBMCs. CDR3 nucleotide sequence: TGCAGTGCTAGATGGGGGGGACTGGGCACCGGGGAGCTGTTTTTT. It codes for CSARWGGLGTGELFF.